Following are 29 T cell receptor beta chains from one sample sequenced in a study of blood T cell repertoires in COVID-19. TCRdb's copy holds only in-frame clones and misses some; the assay was immunoSEQ multiplex PCR. The table records fewer than 100,000 clones, around nine tenths of them present only once. The sample was peripheral blood. The receptors here all came from a man aged 55-75 years with acute or convalescent COVID-19.

The V and J genes are TRBV9 and TRBJ2-7; 9 bases are shared with TRBD1. Losses at the gene ends were 4 bases for V and 4 bases for J; bases not matched to a gene: 15. This CDR3 is 17 amino acids long. The germline CDR1 and CDR2 sequences are SGDLS and YYNGEE. This CDR3 is CASSSGPGTGSRYEQYF. The DNA of the CDR3 is TGTGCCAGCAGCTCAGGCCCAGGGACAGGGTCTCGGTACGAGCAGTACTTC.

This clone turned up a few times. The chain uses TRBV9 and TRBJ2-7, with D tentatively TRBD2 (5 bases). Germline lookup yields CDR1 SGDLS and CDR2 YYNGEE. This CDR3 spans 13 amino acids. Deletions cut 3 bases from V and 6 bases from J, with 13 bases between. CDR3 in DNA: TGTGCCAGCAGCGGTGGGCCCCGGGGCGAGCAGTACTTC. It yields the protein CASSGGPRGEQYF.

This clone was seen a few times. This chain connects TRBV19 to TRBJ1-1; tentatively, D is TRBD1 (6 bases). The CDR3 totals 14 residues. Germline V gives CDR1 LNHDA, CDR2 SQIVND (reference sequence). Trimming took 6 bases from V and 4 from J, leaving 15 bases between them. CDR3 protein: CASSLRGFSTEAFF. CDR3 bases: TGTGCCAGTAGCCTCAGGGGTTTTAGCACTGAAGCTTTCTTT.

The CDR3, as DNA: TGTGCCAGCAGCAAACACCCCTCCTACGAGCAGTACTTC. It encodes CASSKHPSYEQYF. The gene calls are TRBV7-2 and TRBJ2-7; no firm D call. Trimming took off 5 bases at V and 0 bases at J, with 8 bases between the two ends. Germline assignment: CDR1 SGHTA and CDR2 FQGNSA. The CDR3 sequence is 13 residues long.

This chain uses TRBV9 with TRBJ1-6; a possible D gene is TRBD1 (5 bases). Germline V gene data show CDR1 as SGDLS and CDR2 as YYNGEE. This CDR3 comprises 15 residues. Trimming took 2 bases from V and 7 from J, leaving 13 bases between them. The CDR3, as DNA: TGTGCCAGCAGCGTGGATGAGGGGAGGAATTCACCCCTCCACTTT. This translates into CASSVDEGRNSPLHF. Together with reference TRBV9 and TRBJ1-6, the CDR3 gives the full variable domain: DSGVTQTPKHLITATGQRVTLRCSPRSGDLSVYWYQQSLDQGLQFLIQYYNGEERAKGNILERFSAQQFPDLHSELNLSSLELGDSALYFCASSVDEGRNSPLHFGNGTRLTVT.

This clone came up a few times. V and J are TRBV5-1 and TRBJ2-2; no firm D call. The CDR3 spans 18 residues. Germline values: CDR1 SGHRS, CDR2 YFSETQ. V shed 4 bases and J shed 4 bases, with 23 bases lying between them. The CDR3 sequence: CASSPRLAQRQITGELFF. The CDR3 DNA is TGCGCCAGCAGCCCCAGACTGGCGCAGAGGCAGATCACCGGGGAGCTGTTTTTT.

This clone occurred a few times. This specimen includes other DNA sequences encoding the same CDR3. V and J are TRBV27 and TRBJ2-3; 12 bases align to TRBD2. The V gene's germline CDR1 is MNHEY and CDR2 SMNVEV (reference sequence). The CDR3 covers 16 residues. V shed 5 bases and J 0 bases; nucleotides not matched to a gene: 3. CDR3 loop: CASSVTSGRSTDTQYF. CDR3 coding DNA: TGTGCCAGCAGTGTGACTAGCGGGAGAAGCACAGATACGCAGTATTTT.

The chain links TRBV5-6 to TRBJ2-7, with D possibly matching TRBD1 (5 bases). CDR1 is SGHDT, CDR2 YYEEEE, per germline. V was clipped by 3 bases and J by 1 base, with 14 bases between them. This CDR3 contains 15 residues. CDR3 residues: CASSSTRGHSYEQYF. The CDR3 nucleotides are TGTGCCAGCAGCTCTACACGCGGACATTCCTACGAGCAGTACTTC.

This chain uses TRBV28 with TRBJ1-2; D gene uncertain. The germline gives CDR1 MDHEN, CDR2 SYDVKM. This CDR3 comprises 13 residues. The V end lost 3 bases, the J end lost 6 bases, and 11 bases lay between the germline ends. This CDR3 is CASSFGQIDGYTF. DNA for the CDR3: TGTGCCAGCAGTTTTGGTCAGATTGATGGCTACACCTTC.

This chain links TRBV29-1 with TRBJ2-1; D is unclear. V was trimmed by 7 bases and J by 9 bases, leaving 10 bases between them. CDR3 size: 10 residues. The germline gives CDR1 SQVTM, CDR2 ANQGSEA. CDR3 bases: TGCAGCGGAGGAGAAGGTGAGCAGTTCTTC. It translates to CSGGEGEQFF.

This clone has just one count. The chain uses TRBV27 and TRBJ2-5; 8 positions agree with TRBD2. V shed 4 bases, J shed 1 base, and the junction held 2 bases outside the gene matches. Germline-derived CDR1 and CDR2 are MNHEY and SMNVEV (reference sequence). This CDR3 has 14 amino acids. The CDR3 spells CASSSGGPQETQYF. As DNA, the CDR3 is TGTGCCAGCAGTTCGGGGGGGCCCCAAGAGACCCAGTACTTC.

The chain is built from TRBV6-5 and TRBJ2-3, with D unresolved. The CDR3 length is 12 residues. Between the trimmed V and J ends, which lost 7 bases and 0 bases, there was a span of 5 bases. Germline V gene sequence: CDR1 MNHEY, CDR2 SVGAGI. The CDR3 DNA follows: TGTGCCAGCATGACTAGCACAGATACGCAGTATTTT. Its protein product is CASMTSTDTQYF.

The chain joins TRBV6-5 to TRBJ1-3, with 7 bases aligning to TRBD1. V lost 10 bases to trimming and J lost 4 bases; unmatched junction nucleotides: 7. The CDR3 runs 13 residues. CDR1 is MNHEY, CDR2 SVGAGI, per germline. CDR3 nucleotide sequence: TGTGCCATAGGGACAGCTGGAGGAAACACCATATATTTT. Amino acids: CAIGTAGGNTIYF.

This chain uses TRBV5-4 with TRBJ2-1; TRBD2 might be the D (6 bases). Germline V CDR1 and CDR2: SGHNT, YYREEE (reference sequence). CDR3 size: 15 residues. V shed 1 base and J shed 0 bases, with 8 bases lying between them. CDR3: CASSLSGDSYNEQFF. As DNA, the CDR3 is TGTGCCAGCAGCTTGTCGGGAGACTCCTACAATGAGCAGTTCTTC.

The chain joins TRBV7-9 to TRBJ1-4; D is ambiguous. The CDR3 is 14 residues long. Germline values: CDR1 SEHNR, CDR2 FQNEAQ (reference sequence). V dropped 3 bases and J dropped 5 bases, with 10 bases sitting between them. This CDR3 is CASSFTQQNEKLFF. The CDR3 DNA reads as TGTGCCAGCAGCTTTACACAGCAGAATGAAAAACTGTTTTTT.

This clone was recorded only once. The V gene is TRBV5-1, the J gene TRBJ1-1; weak D call: TRBD1 (6 bases). V shed 4 bases and J shed 0 bases, with 10 bases lying between them. The CDR3 loop spans 14 amino acids. In germline, CDR1 is SGHRS, CDR2 YFSETQ. The CDR3 spells CASSRTAMNTEAFF. DNA of the CDR3: TGCGCCAGCAGCAGGACAGCAATGAACACTGAAGCTTTCTTT.

The chain employs TRBV6-1 and TRBJ1-2; D ambiguous. CDR3 length equals 14 residues. The V end was cut by 2 bases, the J end by 0 bases, with 7 bases between. Germline V gene data show CDR1 as MNHNS and CDR2 as SASEGT. For the CDR3, the DNA is TGTGCCAGCAGTGAAAGGGAGACTAACTATGGCTACACCTTC. This encodes CASSERETNYGYTF.

This clone has a single count. This chain connects TRBV6-1 to TRBJ1-2; D unresolved. The CDR3 length is 15 residues. Germline V gene lookup returns CDR1 MNHNS and CDR2 SASEGT. Trimming stripped 3 bases from V and 4 bases from J, with 15 bases between. The CDR3 nucleotides are TGTGCCAGCAGTGAGTCGGCGGCGGCGACCTATGGCTACACCTTC. Protein sequence: CASSESAAATYGYTF.

V is TRBV5-1 and J is TRBJ1-6; tentatively, D is TRBD1 (5 bases). Germline V gene data show CDR1 as SGHRS and CDR2 as YFSETQ. The CDR3 sequence is 16 residues long. V was trimmed by 4 bases and J by 10 bases, leaving 21 bases between them. CDR3 sequence reads: CASSPSSQGSGSPLHF. CDR3 coding DNA: TGCGCCAGCAGCCCGTCGTCCCAGGGATCAGGCTCACCCCTCCACTTT.

The V call is TRBV7-9, the J call TRBJ2-1, with D possibly being TRBD1 (6 bases). This CDR3 spans 16 amino acids. The V end lost 4 bases, the J end lost 3 bases, and 16 bases lay between the germline ends. CDR1 is SEHNR, CDR2 FQNEAQ, per germline (reference sequence). CDR3 sequence reads: CASSSSRGGFYNEQFF. In DNA, the CDR3 is TGTGCCAGCAGCTCCTCACGTGGGGGCTTCTACAATGAGCAGTTCTTC.

This chain links TRBV7-9 with TRBJ1-1, with D maybe TRBD1 (6 bases). This CDR3 has 13 amino acids. The V gene lost 1 base and the J gene lost 10 bases, with 13 bases spanning the gap. Germline V gives CDR1 SEHNR, CDR2 FQNEAQ (reference sequence). The CDR3 DNA follows: TGTGCCAGCAGCTTAGGTACAGGGTTGGGAGCTTTCTTT. This sequence encodes CASSLGTGLGAFF.

The CDR3 bases are TGTGCCAGCAGTTATGGGACAGGGCCCTACGAGCAGTACTTC. Protein: CASSYGTGPYEQYF. The V call is TRBV6-5, the J call TRBJ2-7; 9 bases line up with TRBD1. CDR1 is MNHEY, CDR2 SVGAGI, per germline. CDR3 length: 14 amino acids. The ends lost 3 bases at V and 2 bases at J; junction bases unmatched: 2.

In nucleotides, the CDR3 is TGTGCCAGCAGCTTAGATTGGAGGGGGCGGGGTGGTGGCACTGAAGCTTTCTTT. Its translation is CASSLDWRGRGGGTEAFF. The chain recombines TRBV11-2 with TRBJ1-1, with TRBD1 identical over 7 bases. CDR3 length: 18 amino acids. Germline trimming cut 0 bases from V and 4 bases from J; bases unmatched to any gene: 14. Per the germline V gene, CDR1 is SGHAT and CDR2 is FQNNGV.

There are a few counts of this clone. The chain has TRBV20-1 and TRBJ1-1, with D possibly matching TRBD1 (5 bases). This CDR3 is built from 10 residues. Trimming removed 6 bases at V and 11 bases at J, with 13 bases between. Germline loops: CDR1 DFQATT, CDR2 SNEGSKA (reference sequence). CDR3 coding DNA: TGCAGTGCGCCGGGACTCGGGGCTTTCTTT. Translation: CSAPGLGAFF.

This chain uses TRBV19 with TRBJ1-3; possibly TRBD1 for D (5 bases). Germline-derived CDR1 and CDR2 are LNHDA and SQIVND (reference sequence). CDR3 length equals 15 residues. V was cut by 2 bases and J by 3 bases, with 11 bases left in between. The CDR3, as DNA: TGTGCCAGTAGTATACAGGGATCTAATGGAAACACCATATATTTT. Its protein product is CASSIQGSNGNTIYF.

The CDR3 bases are TGTGCCTGGAGTCGTAACACTGAAGCTTTCTTT. It is translated as CAWSRNTEAFF. The V call is TRBV30, the J call TRBJ1-1; D gene unclear. V was shortened by 2 bases and J by 2 bases, with 3 bases between the two germline ends. Germline V gene data show CDR1 as GTSNPN and CDR2 as SVGIG (reference sequence). The CDR3 is 11 amino acids.

The rearrangement links TRBV9 to TRBJ2-1, with D tentatively TRBD1 (5 bases). This CDR3 is 15 amino acids long. V was clipped by 5 bases and J by 1 base, with 13 bases between them. Germline CDR1 is SGDLS and CDR2 is YYNGEE. CDR3 nucleotide sequence: TGTGCCAGCAGTATACAAGACAGATCCTACAATGAGCAGTTCTTC. It yields the protein CASSIQDRSYNEQFF.

The chain couples TRBV4-1 to TRBJ2-7; 11 bases are shared with TRBD2. The CDR3 contains 13 residues. Germline V CDR1 and CDR2: MGHRA, YSYEKL. Trimming took 6 bases from V and 8 from J; bases not matched to a gene: 6. The CDR3 coding sequence is TGCGCCAGCAGGGAGACTAGCGGGGCTCAGCAGTACTTC. It specifies CASRETSGAQQYF.

The gene calls are TRBV29-1 and TRBJ2-3; TRBD2 aligns across 9 bases. Germline CDR1 SQVTM, CDR2 ANQGSEA. The CDR3 runs to 16 residues. After removal of 0 bases from V and 2 bases from J, the junction contained 6 bases not matched to a gene. CDR3: CSVEERLAGLTDTQYF. In DNA, the CDR3 is TGCAGCGTTGAAGAGAGGCTAGCGGGGCTCACAGATACGCAGTATTTT.